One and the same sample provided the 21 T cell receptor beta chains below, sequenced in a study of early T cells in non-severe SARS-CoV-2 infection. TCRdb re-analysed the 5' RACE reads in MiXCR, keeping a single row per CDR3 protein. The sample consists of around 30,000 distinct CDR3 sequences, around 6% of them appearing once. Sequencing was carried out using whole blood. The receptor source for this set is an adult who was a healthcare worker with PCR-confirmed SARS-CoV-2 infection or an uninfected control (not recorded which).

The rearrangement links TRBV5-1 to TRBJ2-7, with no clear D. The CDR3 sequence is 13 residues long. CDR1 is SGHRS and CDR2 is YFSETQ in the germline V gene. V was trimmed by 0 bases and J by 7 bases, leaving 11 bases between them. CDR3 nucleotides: TGCGCCAGCAGCTTGGTGGGGAACACAGAGCAGTACTTC. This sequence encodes CASSLVGNTEQYF. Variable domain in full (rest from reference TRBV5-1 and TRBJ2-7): KAGVTQTPRYLIKTRGQQVTLSCSPISGHRSVSWYQQTPGQGLQFLFEYFSETQRNKGNFPGRFSGRQFSNSRSEMNVSTLELGDSALYLCASSLVGNTEQYFGPGTRLTVT.

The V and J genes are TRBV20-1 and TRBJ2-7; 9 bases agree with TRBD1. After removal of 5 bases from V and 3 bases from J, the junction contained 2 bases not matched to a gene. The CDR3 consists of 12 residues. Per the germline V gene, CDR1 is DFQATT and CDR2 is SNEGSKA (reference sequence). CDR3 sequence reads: CSAGTGSYEQYF. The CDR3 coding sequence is TGCAGTGCTGGGACAGGGAGCTACGAGCAGTACTTC.

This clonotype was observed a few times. CDR3 residues: CASTLGNGPSTDTQYF. CDR3 bases: TGTGCCAGCACCCTCGGAAACGGGCCTAGCACAGATACGCAGTATTTT. V and J are TRBV7-2 and TRBJ2-3; D gene unclear. Germline V gives CDR1 SGHTA, CDR2 FQGNSA. Trimming stripped 7 bases from V and 0 bases from J, with 17 bases between. The CDR3 length is 16 residues. The variable domain in full, with the rest retrieved from reference TRBV7-2 and TRBJ2-3, is GAGVSQSPSNKVTEKGKDVELRCDPISGHTALYWYRQSLGQGLEFLIYFQGNSAPDKSGLPSDRFSAERTGGSVSTLTIQRTQQEDSAVYLCASTLGNGPSTDTQYFGPGTRLTVL.

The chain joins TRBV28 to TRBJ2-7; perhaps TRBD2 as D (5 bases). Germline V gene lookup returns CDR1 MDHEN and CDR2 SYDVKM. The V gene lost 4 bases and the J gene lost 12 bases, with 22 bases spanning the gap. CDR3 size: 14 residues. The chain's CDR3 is CASSSSDSAERAYF. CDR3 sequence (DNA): TGTGCCAGCAGTTCATCCGATAGCGCCGAGAGGGCGTACTTC. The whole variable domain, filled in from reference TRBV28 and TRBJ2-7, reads DVKVTQSSRYLVKRTGEKVFLECVQDMDHENMFWYRQDPGLGLRLIYFSYDVKMKEKGDIPEGYSVSREKKERFSLILESASTNQTSMYLCASSSSDSAERAYFGPGTRLTVT.

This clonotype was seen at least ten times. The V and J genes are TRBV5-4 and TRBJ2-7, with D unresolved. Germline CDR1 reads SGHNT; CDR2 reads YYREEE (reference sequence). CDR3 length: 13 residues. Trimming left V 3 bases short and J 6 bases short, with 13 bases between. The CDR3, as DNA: TGTGCCAGCAGCTCCCCTGCCGGGCGCGAGCAGTACTTC. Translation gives CASSSPAGREQYF. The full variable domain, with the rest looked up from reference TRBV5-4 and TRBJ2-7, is ETGVTQSPTHLIKTRGQQVTLRCSSQSGHNTVSWYQQALGQGPQFIFQYYREEENGRGNFPPRFSGLQFPNYSSELNVNALELDDSALYLCASSSPAGREQYFGPGTRLTVT.

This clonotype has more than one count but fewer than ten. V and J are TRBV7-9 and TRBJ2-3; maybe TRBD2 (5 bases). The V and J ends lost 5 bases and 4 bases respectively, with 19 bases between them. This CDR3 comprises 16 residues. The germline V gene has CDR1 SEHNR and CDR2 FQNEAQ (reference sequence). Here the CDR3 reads CASSPRKRLGPDTQYF. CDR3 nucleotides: TGTGCCAGCAGCCCCCGCAAGCGGTTGGGCCCAGATACGCAGTATTTT.

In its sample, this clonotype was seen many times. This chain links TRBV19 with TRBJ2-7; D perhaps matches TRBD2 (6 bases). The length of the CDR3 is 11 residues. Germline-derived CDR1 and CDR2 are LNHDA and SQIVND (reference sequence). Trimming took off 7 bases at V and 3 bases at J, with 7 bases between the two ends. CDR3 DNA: TGTGCCAGTACCGGGGGCTACGAGCAGTACTTC. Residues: CASTGGYEQYF.

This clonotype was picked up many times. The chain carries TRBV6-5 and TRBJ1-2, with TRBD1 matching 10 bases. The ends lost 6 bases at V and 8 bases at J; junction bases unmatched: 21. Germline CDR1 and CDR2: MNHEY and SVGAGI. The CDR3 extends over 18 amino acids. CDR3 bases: TGTGCCAGCAGGAGGAGCACGCCACGGGACAGGGGTGCGCGGGGCTACACCTTC. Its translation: CASRRSTPRDRGARGYTF.

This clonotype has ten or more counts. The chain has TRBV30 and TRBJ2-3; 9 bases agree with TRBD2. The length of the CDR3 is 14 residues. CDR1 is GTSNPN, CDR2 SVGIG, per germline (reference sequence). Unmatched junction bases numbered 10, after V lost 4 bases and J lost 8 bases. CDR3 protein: CAWTRASGIGTQYF. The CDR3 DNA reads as TGTGCCTGGACGCGGGCTAGCGGGATTGGTACGCAGTATTTT.

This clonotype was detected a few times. The DNA of the CDR3 is TGTGCCAGCAGTTTAACTAGCTACTCAGATACGCAGTATTTT. This encodes CASSLTSYSDTQYF. The J gene is TRBJ2-3, the V gene TRBV12-3 or TRBV12-4; the D gene is possibly TRBD2 (6 bases). Trimming stripped 2 bases from V and 4 bases from J, with 10 bases between. This CDR3 region has 14 residues.

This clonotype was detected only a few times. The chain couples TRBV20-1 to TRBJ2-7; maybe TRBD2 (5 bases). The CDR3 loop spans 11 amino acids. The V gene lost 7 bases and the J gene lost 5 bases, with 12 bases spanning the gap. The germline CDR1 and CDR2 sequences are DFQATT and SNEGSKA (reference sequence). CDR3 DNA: TGCAGTGTCCTGCCGCGGGACGAGCAGTACTTC. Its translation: CSVLPRDEQYF.

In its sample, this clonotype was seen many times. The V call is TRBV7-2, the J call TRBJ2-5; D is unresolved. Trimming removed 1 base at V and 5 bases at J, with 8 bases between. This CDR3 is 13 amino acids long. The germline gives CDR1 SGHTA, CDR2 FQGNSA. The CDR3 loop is CASSLVGRETQYF. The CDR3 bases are TGTGCCAGCAGCTTAGTTGGCAGGGAGACCCAGTACTTC.

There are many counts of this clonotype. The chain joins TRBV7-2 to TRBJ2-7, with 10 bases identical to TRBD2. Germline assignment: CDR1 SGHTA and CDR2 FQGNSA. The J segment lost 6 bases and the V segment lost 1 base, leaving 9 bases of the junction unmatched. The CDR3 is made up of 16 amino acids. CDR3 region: CASSLDHPGLATEQYF. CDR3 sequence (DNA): TGTGCCAGCAGCTTAGACCATCCGGGACTAGCGACCGAGCAGTACTTC.

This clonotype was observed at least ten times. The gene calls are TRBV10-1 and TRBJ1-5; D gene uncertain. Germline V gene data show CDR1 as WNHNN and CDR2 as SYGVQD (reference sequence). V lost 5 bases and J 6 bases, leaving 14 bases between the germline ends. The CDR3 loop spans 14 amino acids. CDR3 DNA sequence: TGCGCCAGCAGTTCGGGCGTTATAGGTCAGCCCCAGCATTTT. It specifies CASSSGVIGQPQHF.

The CDR3 sequence is CASSLYTEAFF. The CDR3, as DNA: TGTGCCAGCAGCTTATACACTGAAGCTTTCTTT. This chain joins TRBV7-9 and TRBJ1-1; D unclear. Trimming removed 2 bases at V and 3 bases at J, with 1 base between. The CDR3 totals 11 residues. Germline CDR1 SEHNR, CDR2 FQNEAQ (reference sequence).

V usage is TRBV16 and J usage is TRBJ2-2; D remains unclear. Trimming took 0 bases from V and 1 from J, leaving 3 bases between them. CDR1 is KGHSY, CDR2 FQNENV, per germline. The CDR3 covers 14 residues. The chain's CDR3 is CASSQSGNTGELFF. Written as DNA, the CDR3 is TGTGCCAGCAGCCAATCTGGGAACACCGGGGAGCTGTTTTTT. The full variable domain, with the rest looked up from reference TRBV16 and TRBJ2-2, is GEEVAQTPKHLVRGEGQKAKLYCAPIKGHSYVFWYQQVLKNEFKFLISFQNENVFDETGMPKERFSAKCLPNSPCSLEIQATKLEDSAVYFCASSQSGNTGELFFGEGSRLTVL.

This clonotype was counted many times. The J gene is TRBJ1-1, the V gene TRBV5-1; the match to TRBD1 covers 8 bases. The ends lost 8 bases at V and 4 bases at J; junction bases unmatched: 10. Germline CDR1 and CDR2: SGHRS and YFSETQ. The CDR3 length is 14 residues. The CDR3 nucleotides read TGCGCCAGTCGGGCAGGGGGCGCGGGCACTGAAGCTTTCTTT. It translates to CASRAGGAGTEAFF.

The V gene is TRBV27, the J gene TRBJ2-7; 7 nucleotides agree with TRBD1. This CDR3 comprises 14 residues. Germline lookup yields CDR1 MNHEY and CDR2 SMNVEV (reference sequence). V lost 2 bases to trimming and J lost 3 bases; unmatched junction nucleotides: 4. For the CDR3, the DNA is TGTGCCAGCAGTTTACGACAGGGTAGCTACGAGCAGTACTTC. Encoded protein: CASSLRQGSYEQYF.

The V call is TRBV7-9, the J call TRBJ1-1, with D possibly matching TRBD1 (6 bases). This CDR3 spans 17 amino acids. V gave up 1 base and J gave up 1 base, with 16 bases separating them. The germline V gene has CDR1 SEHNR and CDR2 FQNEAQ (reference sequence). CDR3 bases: TGTGCCAGCAGCTTAGTCGGGGCAGGGGCTCGGAACACTGAAGCTTTCTTT. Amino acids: CASSLVGAGARNTEAFF.

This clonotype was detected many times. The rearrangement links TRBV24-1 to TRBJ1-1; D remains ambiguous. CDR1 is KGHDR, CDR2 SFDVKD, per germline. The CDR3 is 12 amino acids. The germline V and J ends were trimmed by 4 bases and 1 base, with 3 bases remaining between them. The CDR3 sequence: CATSDQNTEAFF. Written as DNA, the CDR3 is TGTGCCACCAGTGACCAGAACACTGAAGCTTTCTTT.

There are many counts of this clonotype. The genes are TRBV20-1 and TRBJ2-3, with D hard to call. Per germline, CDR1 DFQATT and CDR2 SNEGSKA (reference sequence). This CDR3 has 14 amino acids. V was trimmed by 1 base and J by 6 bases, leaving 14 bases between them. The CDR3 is CSARALLRWDTQYF. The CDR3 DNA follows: TGCAGTGCTAGAGCACTACTTCGGTGGGATACGCAGTATTTT.